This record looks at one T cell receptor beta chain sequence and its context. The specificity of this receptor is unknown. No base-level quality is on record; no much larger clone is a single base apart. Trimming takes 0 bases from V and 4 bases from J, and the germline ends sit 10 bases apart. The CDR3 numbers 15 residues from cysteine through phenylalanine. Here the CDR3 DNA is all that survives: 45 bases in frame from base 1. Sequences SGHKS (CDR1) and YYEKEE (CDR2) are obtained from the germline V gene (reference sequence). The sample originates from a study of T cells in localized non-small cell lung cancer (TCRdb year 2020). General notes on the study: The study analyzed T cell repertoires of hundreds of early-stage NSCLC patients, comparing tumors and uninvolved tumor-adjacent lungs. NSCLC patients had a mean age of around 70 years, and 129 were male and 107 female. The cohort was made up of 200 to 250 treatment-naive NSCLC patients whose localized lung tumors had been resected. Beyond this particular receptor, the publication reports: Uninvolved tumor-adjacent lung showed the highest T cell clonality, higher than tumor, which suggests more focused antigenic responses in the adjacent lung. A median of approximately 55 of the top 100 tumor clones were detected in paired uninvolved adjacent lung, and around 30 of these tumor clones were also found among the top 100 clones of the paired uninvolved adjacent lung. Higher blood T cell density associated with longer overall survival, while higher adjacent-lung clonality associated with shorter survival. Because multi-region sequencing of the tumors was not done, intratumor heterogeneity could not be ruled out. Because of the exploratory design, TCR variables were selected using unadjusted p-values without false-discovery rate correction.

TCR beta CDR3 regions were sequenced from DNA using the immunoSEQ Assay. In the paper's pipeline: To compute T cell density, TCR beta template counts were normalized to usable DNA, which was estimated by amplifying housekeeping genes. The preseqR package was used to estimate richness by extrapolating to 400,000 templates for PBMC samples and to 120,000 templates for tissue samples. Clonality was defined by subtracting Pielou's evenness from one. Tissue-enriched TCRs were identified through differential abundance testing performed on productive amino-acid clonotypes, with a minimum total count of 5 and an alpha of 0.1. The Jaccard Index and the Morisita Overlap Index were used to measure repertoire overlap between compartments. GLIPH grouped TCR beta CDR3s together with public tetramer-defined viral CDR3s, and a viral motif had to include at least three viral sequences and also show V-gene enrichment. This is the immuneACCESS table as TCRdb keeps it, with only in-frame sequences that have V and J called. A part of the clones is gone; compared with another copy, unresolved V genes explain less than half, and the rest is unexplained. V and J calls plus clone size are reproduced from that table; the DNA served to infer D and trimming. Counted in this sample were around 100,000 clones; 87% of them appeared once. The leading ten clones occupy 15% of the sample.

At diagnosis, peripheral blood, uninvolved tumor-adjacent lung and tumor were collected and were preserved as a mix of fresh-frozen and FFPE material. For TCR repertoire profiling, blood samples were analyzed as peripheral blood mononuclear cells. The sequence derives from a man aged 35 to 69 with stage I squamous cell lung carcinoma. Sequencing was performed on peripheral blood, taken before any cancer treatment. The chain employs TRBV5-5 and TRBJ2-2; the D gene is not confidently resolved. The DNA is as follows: TGTGCCAGCAGCTTGGATTATGTAGCCACCGGGGAGCTGTTTTTT. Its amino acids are CASSLDYVATGELFF.